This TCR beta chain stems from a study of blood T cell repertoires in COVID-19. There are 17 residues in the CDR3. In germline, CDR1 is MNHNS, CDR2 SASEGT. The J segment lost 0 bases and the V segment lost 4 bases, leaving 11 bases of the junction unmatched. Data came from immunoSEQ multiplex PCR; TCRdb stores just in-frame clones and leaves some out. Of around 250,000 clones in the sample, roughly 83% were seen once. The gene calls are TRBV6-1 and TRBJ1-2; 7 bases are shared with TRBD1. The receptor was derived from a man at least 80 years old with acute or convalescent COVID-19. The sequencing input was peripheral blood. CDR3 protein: CASSAPDRNLANYGYTF. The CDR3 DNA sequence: TGTGCCAGCAGTGCCCCGGACAGGAACTTAGCTAACTATGGCTACACCTTC.